The 27 T cell receptor beta chains reported below all come from one sample, sequenced in a study of shared clonotypes between healthy human individuals. The method was immunoSEQ multiplex PCR; TCRdb's version includes in-frame clones alone and lacks a portion of them. The sample lists approximately 1.1 million clones, around 78% occurring once. Sequenced material: memory CD4+ T cells from PBMCs. Indicated subset: CD45RA-negative fraction. These receptors were collected from a man younger than 30 in good health. Some clones in this sample may be carry-over from other donors' samples.

V usage is TRBV2 and J usage is TRBJ2-7; the D call may be TRBD1 or TRBD2 (5 bases each). Germline-derived CDR1 and CDR2 are SNHLY and FYNNEI. The length of the CDR3 is 14 residues. Trimming shortened V by 7 bases and J by 1 base, and 14 bases separated the two germline ends. The CDR3 region has the DNA TGTGCCAGCATGCGGGCAGGGTGGTCCTACGAGCAGTACTTC. Translation gives CASMRAGWSYEQYF.

DNA of the CDR3: TGTGCCAGCAGCTTGGGTGGGGTATCGACCTACGAGCAGTACTTC. Its translation is CASSLGGVSTYEQYF. The rearrangement uses TRBV5-8 and TRBJ2-7; D is unresolved. CDR3 length: 15 residues. Trimming removed 0 bases at V and 2 bases at J, with 12 bases between. CDR1 and CDR2 from the germline V gene are SGHTS and YDEGEE. The whole variable domain, remainder taken from reference TRBV5-8 and TRBJ2-7, is EAGVTQSPTHLIKTRGQQATLRCSPISGHTSVYWYQQALGLGLQFLLWYDEGEERNRGNFPPRFSGRQFPNYSSELNVNALELEDSALYLCASSLGGVSTYEQYFGPGTRLTVT.

The chain recombines TRBV5-1 with TRBJ2-2; TRBD2 agrees at 11 bases. Germline lookup yields CDR1 SGHRS and CDR2 YFSETQ. Losses at the gene ends were 2 bases for V and 4 bases for J; bases not matched to a gene: 4. This CDR3 has 16 residues. The CDR3, as DNA: TGCGCCAGCAGCTTCCTAGCGGGAGGCGCCACCGGGGAGCTGTTTTTT. Translation gives CASSFLAGGATGELFF.

The chain recombines TRBV7-9 with TRBJ2-7; TRBD1 matches 9 bases. Germline V gene data show CDR1 as SEHNR and CDR2 as FQNEAQ (reference sequence). V shed 6 bases and J 5 bases; nucleotides not matched to a gene: 8. The CDR3 is 14 residues long. The CDR3 nucleotides are TGTGCCAGCAGACGTGGACAGGGGCAAGACGAGCAGTACTTC. This gives the protein CASRRGQGQDEQYF.

V and J are TRBV30 and TRBJ2-5, with 8 bases fitting TRBD2. With V trimmed by 1 base and J by 6 bases, 10 bases remained unmatched. The CDR3 covers 15 residues. Germline V gene sequence: CDR1 GTSNPN, CDR2 SVGIG (reference sequence). The DNA of the CDR3 is TGTGCCTGGAGTGCAGGGGCGGCGGGAGGCCAGACCCAGTACTTC. Protein product: CAWSAGAAGGQTQYF.

On this clone: Other DNA sequences from this sample encode an identical CDR3 as well. The rearrangement joins TRBV18 to TRBJ2-3; 10 nucleotides agree with TRBD2. The germline CDR1 and CDR2 sequences are KGHSH and LQKENI. This CDR3 region has 15 residues. The V segment lost 3 bases and the J segment 4 bases; nucleotides outside the gene matches: 4. DNA of the CDR3: TGTGCCAGCTCACCCCTAGCGGGAGCACCAGATACGCAGTATTTT. Its translation is CASSPLAGAPDTQYF.

This rearrangement joins TRBV28 to TRBJ1-5, with TRBD1 matching over 7 bases. Germline V gene sequence: CDR1 MDHEN, CDR2 SYDVKM. The CDR3 contains 15 residues. J was trimmed by 2 bases and V by 7 bases; bases with no gene match: 8. In nucleotides, the CDR3 is TGTGCCAGCAACTCACAGGGGTGGGGCAATCAGCCCCAGCATTTT. Its translation: CASNSQGWGNQPQHF.

In the case of this clone: Additional DNA sequences in this sample encode the identical CDR3. The chain recombines TRBV18 with TRBJ2-7, with D unclear. Germline V CDR1 and CDR2: KGHSH, LQKENI. Trimming stripped 3 bases from V and 3 bases from J, with 9 bases between. There are 13 residues in the CDR3. The CDR3 DNA follows: TGTGCCAGCTCACCGGGGTCCGGCTACGAGCAGTACTTC. This encodes CASSPGSGYEQYF.

The chain has TRBV27 and TRBJ2-7; 8 bases line up with TRBD1. Trimming took 4 bases from V and 5 from J; bases not matched to a gene: 7. There are 14 residues in the CDR3. Per germline, CDR1 MNHEY and CDR2 SMNVEV (reference sequence). The CDR3 DNA sequence: TGTGCCAGCAGTTCACGGACAGGGATCAACGAGCAGTACTTC. Residues: CASSSRTGINEQYF.

The V and J genes are TRBV27 and TRBJ2-7, with D possibly called TRBD1 or TRBD2 (6 bases each). Germline V CDR1 and CDR2: MNHEY, SMNVEV (reference sequence). Trimming took off 4 bases at V and 5 bases at J, with 18 bases between the two ends. The CDR3 runs to 15 residues. The CDR3 spells CASSSILWGAHEQYF. The CDR3 DNA reads TGTGCCAGCAGTTCGATCCTGTGGGGGGCCCACGAGCAGTACTTC.

The V and J genes are TRBV18 and TRBJ2-5; 8 nucleotides line up with TRBD2. Per germline, CDR1 KGHSH and CDR2 LQKENI. CDR3 size: 12 residues. The J segment lost 9 bases and the V segment lost 6 bases, leaving 6 bases of the junction unmatched. The CDR3 loop reads CASSSREGPQYF. The CDR3 DNA sequence: TGTGCCAGCTCTTCCCGGGAGGGCCCCCAGTACTTC. Looking up the rest from reference TRBV18 and TRBJ2-5 gives the full variable domain: NAGVMQNPRHLVRRRGQEARLRCSPMKGHSHVYWYRQLPEEGLKFMVYLQKENIIDESGMPKERFSAEFPKEGPSILRIQQVVRGDSAAYFCASSSREGPQYFGPGTRLLVL.

This clone was recorded only once. J is TRBJ1-4 and V is TRBV5-1, with 9 positions matching TRBD1. CDR3 length: 15 amino acids. Germline V gene sequence: CDR1 SGHRS, CDR2 YFSETQ. The junction had 8 bases not matched to a gene; V was cut back by 4 bases and J by 7 bases. The CDR3 sequence: CASSAGQGSGEKLFF. The CDR3 bases are TGCGCCAGCAGCGCCGGACAGGGGTCAGGTGAAAAACTGTTTTTT. The variable domain in full, completed from reference TRBV5-1 and TRBJ1-4, reads KAGVTQTPRYLIKTRGQQVTLSCSPISGHRSVSWYQQTPGQGLQFLFEYFSETQRNKGNFPGRFSGRQFSNSRSEMNVSTLELGDSALYLCASSAGQGSGEKLFFGSGTQLSVL.

The V and J genes are TRBV5-6 and TRBJ1-3; maybe TRBD1 (6 bases). The germline gives CDR1 SGHDT, CDR2 YYEEEE. Trimming left V 5 bases short and J 2 bases short, with 11 bases between. The CDR3 is 14 amino acids. The DNA of the CDR3 is TGTGCCAGCAGTCCTAGGGGGACTGGAAACACCATATATTTT. Protein sequence: CASSPRGTGNTIYF.

The chain links TRBV5-1 to TRBJ2-3; 8 positions match TRBD2. V was pared by 4 bases and J by 6 bases, with 13 bases of the junction left unmatched. The germline V gene encodes CDR1 SGHRS and CDR2 YFSETQ. The CDR3 has 16 residues. CDR3 sequence (DNA): TGCGCCAGCAGCCCGGGTACAGCGGGGGACGGGGATACGCAGTATTTT. It codes for CASSPGTAGDGDTQYF.

The rearrangement joins TRBV11-2 to TRBJ2-6, with D possibly matching TRBD1 (5 bases). Deletions cut 5 bases from V and 1 base from J, with 18 bases between. Germline CDR1 SGHAT, CDR2 FQNNGV. The CDR3 loop spans 18 amino acids. Written as DNA, the CDR3 is TGTGCCAGCAGCCCTTTGTCACAGGTTTGGTCTGGGGCCAACGTCCTGACTTTC. It is translated as CASSPLSQVWSGANVLTF. Full variable domain (missing parts from reference TRBV11-2 and TRBJ2-6): EAGVAQSPRYKIIEKRQSVAFWCNPISGHATLYWYQQILGQGPKLLIQFQNNGVVDDSQLPKDRFSAERLKGVDSTLKIQPAKLEDSAVYLCASSPLSQVWSGANVLTFGAGSRLTVL.

V usage is TRBV25-1 and J usage is TRBJ2-3, with TRBD1 matching over 9 bases. CDR3 length: 16 amino acids. V was clipped by 4 bases and J by 1 base; unmatched bases: 6. Germline V gene sequence: CDR1 MGHDK, CDR2 SYGVNS. The CDR3 loop reads CASSARTGAGTDTQYF. CDR3 DNA sequence: TGTGCCAGCAGTGCCCGGACAGGGGCGGGCACAGATACGCAGTATTTT. Complete variable domain (other parts from reference TRBV25-1 and TRBJ2-3): EADIYQTPRYLVIGTGKKITLECSQTMGHDKMYWYQQDPGMELHLIHYSYGVNSTEKGDLSSESTVSRIRTEHFPLTLESARPSHTSQYLCASSARTGAGTDTQYFGPGTRLTVL.

This chain links TRBV28 with TRBJ1-5; D perhaps matches TRBD1 (6 bases). The germline V gene encodes CDR1 MDHEN and CDR2 SYDVKM. The CDR3 consists of 14 residues. V lost 5 bases, J lost 7 bases, and 15 bases lay in between. CDR3: CASSDDRFYQPQHF. For the CDR3, the DNA is TGTGCCAGCAGTGATGACAGGTTCTACCAGCCCCAGCATTTT. Supplemented by reference TRBV28 and TRBJ1-5, the full variable domain reads DVKVTQSSRYLVKRTGEKVFLECVQDMDHENMFWYRQDPGLGLRLIYFSYDVKMKEKGDIPEGYSVSREKKERFSLILESASTNQTSMYLCASSDDRFYQPQHFGDGTRLSIL.

This clone appeared a few times. J is TRBJ2-3 and V is TRBV27, with 15 bases fitting TRBD2. CDR3 size: 18 residues. Germline values: CDR1 MNHEY, CDR2 SMNVEV (reference sequence). Trimming cost V 0 bases and J 2 bases; bases outside gene matches: 3. CDR3 loop: CASSLSGTSGRPTDTQYF. DNA of the CDR3: TGTGCCAGCAGTTTATCGGGGACTAGCGGGAGGCCCACAGATACGCAGTATTTT.

CDR3 bases: TGTGCCAGCAGCGCCCGGACCAACCCGGGACTGCTTGGGCACAATGAGCAGTTCTTC. Translating gives CASSARTNPGLLGHNEQFF. J is TRBJ2-1 and V is TRBV9; tentatively, D is TRBD2 (6 bases). The CDR3 sequence is 19 residues long. V was pared by 3 bases and J by 5 bases, with 27 bases between. Germline CDR1 SGDLS, CDR2 YYNGEE.

This chain uses TRBV12-5 with TRBJ2-1; 9 bases match TRBD2. With 4 bases clipped from V and 4 bases from J, the junction kept 8 bases outside the gene matches. Germline V gene lookup returns CDR1 LGHNT and CDR2 FRNRAP. CDR3 size: 16 residues. The CDR3 sequence is CASGSSPTSGYNEQFF. CDR3 DNA: TGTGCTAGTGGTTCGTCCCCGACTAGCGGTTACAATGAGCAGTTCTTC.

The chain recombines TRBV7-2 with TRBJ1-2, with a weak D call TRBD1 (6 bases). This CDR3 is 15 amino acids long. Per the germline V gene, CDR1 is SGHTA and CDR2 is FQGNSA. V dropped 4 bases and J dropped 6 bases, with 18 bases sitting between them. The CDR3 nucleotides are TGTGCCAGCAGCTCTTACAGGGTATTGGGCGATGGCTACACCTTC. Translation gives CASSSYRVLGDGYTF.

This clone is a singleton in its sample. This sequence may be a read error, since a much larger clone differs from it by one base. The gene calls are TRBV27 and TRBJ2-3, with a weak D call TRBD1 (5 bases). The CDR3 contains 13 residues. Germline V lookup: CDR1 MNHEY, CDR2 SMNVEV (reference sequence). V was clipped by 6 bases and J by 8 bases, with 15 bases between them. Here the CDR3 DNA reads TGTGCCAGCAGCGAATCAGGGTGGGGTACGCAGTATTTT. This codes for CASSESGWGTQYF.

With regard to this clone: Different DNA sequences within this sample yield the same CDR3. J is TRBJ2-7 and V is TRBV5-1; D perhaps matches TRBD1 (6 bases). The CDR3 sequence is 13 residues long. V was cut by 0 bases and J by 2 bases, with 6 bases left in between. The germline V gene encodes CDR1 SGHRS and CDR2 YFSETQ. The chain's CDR3 is CASSLEGAYEQYF. The CDR3 coding sequence is TGCGCCAGCAGCTTGGAGGGGGCCTACGAGCAGTACTTC. The full variable domain, with the rest looked up from reference TRBV5-1 and TRBJ2-7, is KAGVTQTPRYLIKTRGQQVTLSCSPISGHRSVSWYQQTPGQGLQFLFEYFSETQRNKGNFPGRFSGRQFSNSRSEMNVSTLELGDSALYLCASSLEGAYEQYFGPGTRLTVT.

J is TRBJ2-6 and V is TRBV14; D is possibly TRBD2 (5 bases). The CDR3 covers 16 residues. V lost 4 bases and J 1 base, leaving 11 bases between the germline ends. Germline-derived CDR1 and CDR2 are SGHDN and FVKESK. The CDR3 loop reads CASSLLRGSGANVLTF. For the CDR3, the DNA is TGTGCCAGCAGCCTCCTCCGGGGTTCTGGGGCCAACGTCCTGACTTTC.

The genes are TRBV30 and TRBJ2-1; 9 bases map to TRBD1. After removal of 3 bases from V and 4 bases from J, the junction contained 10 bases not matched to a gene. Looked up from germline, CDR1 is GTSNPN and CDR2 is SVGIG (reference sequence). The CDR3 contains 16 residues. CDR3 sequence reads: CAWRRFGTGLYNEQFF. The DNA of the CDR3 is TGTGCCTGGAGGAGGTTCGGGACAGGGCTTTACAATGAGCAGTTCTTC.

The rearrangement uses TRBV2 and TRBJ2-2; D remains unclear. CDR3 length: 13 residues. Germline assignment: CDR1 SNHLY and CDR2 FYNNEI. The V end was cut by 4 bases, the J end by 6 bases, with 9 bases between. The CDR3 DNA reads TGTGCCAGCAGTGCAAGGGAAGCCGGGGAGCTGTTTTTT. Residues: CASSAREAGELFF.

The chain employs TRBV19 and TRBJ1-5; TRBD1 aligns across 7 bases. V shed 4 bases, J shed 1 base, and the junction held 4 bases outside the gene matches. The CDR3 is made up of 15 amino acids. Germline values: CDR1 LNHDA, CDR2 SQIVND (reference sequence). CDR3 residues: CASSRTGVSNQPQHF. CDR3 DNA: TGTGCCAGTAGTAGAACAGGGGTCAGCAATCAGCCCCAGCATTTT. Combining the CDR3 with reference TRBV19 and TRBJ1-5 gives the whole variable domain DGGITQSPKYLFRKEGQNVTLSCEQNLNHDAMYWYRQDPGQGLRLIYYSQIVNDFQKGDIAEGYSVSREKKESFPLTVTSAQKNPTAFYLCASSRTGVSNQPQHFGDGTRLSIL.